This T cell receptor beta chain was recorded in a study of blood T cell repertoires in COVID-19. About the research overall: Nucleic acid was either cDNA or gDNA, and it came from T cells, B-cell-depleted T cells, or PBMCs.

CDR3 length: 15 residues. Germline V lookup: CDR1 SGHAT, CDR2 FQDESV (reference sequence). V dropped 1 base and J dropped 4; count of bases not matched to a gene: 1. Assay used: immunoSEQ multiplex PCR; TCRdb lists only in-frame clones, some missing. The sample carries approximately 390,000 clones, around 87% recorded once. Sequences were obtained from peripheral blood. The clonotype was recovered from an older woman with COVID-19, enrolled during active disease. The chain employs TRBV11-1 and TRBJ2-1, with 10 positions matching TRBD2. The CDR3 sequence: CASSLGAGGYNEQFF. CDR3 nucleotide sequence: TGTGCCAGCAGCTTAGGAGCGGGGGGGTACAATGAGCAGTTCTTC.